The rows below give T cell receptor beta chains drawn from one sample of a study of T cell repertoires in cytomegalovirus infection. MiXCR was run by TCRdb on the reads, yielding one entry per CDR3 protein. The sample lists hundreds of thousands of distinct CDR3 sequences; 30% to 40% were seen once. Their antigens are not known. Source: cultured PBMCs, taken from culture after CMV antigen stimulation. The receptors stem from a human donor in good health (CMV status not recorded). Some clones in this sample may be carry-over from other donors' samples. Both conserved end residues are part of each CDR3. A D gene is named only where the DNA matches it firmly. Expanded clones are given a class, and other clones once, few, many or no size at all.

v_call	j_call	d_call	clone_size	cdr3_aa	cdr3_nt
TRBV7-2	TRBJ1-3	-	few	CASSTRPRGSGNTIYF	TGTGCCAGCAGCACAAGACCCAGGGGCTCAGGAAACACCATATATTTT
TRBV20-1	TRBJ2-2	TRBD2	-	CSALLPGLAGGLSTGELFF	TGCAGTGCACTCCTCCCGGGACTAGCGGGAGGGCTGAGTACCGGGGAGCTGTTTTTT
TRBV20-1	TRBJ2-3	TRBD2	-	CSANIIAGGPTDTQYF	TGCAGTGCTAATATTATAGCGGGAGGGCCCACAGATACGCAGTATTTT
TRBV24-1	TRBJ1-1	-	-	CATRGLNTEAFF	TGTGCCACCCGGGGGTTGAACACTGAAGCTTTCTTT
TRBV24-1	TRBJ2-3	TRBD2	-	CATSDPGRVGTDTQYF	TGTGCCACCAGTGACCCCGGGAGGGTAGGCACAGATACGCAGTATTTT
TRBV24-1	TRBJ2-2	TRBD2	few	CATSDPGRGTGELFF	TGTGCCACCAGTGATCCCGGGAGGGGCACCGGGGAGCTGTTTTTT
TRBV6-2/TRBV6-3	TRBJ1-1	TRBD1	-	CASSWTGAWTEAFF	TGTGCCAGCAGTTGGACAGGGGCGTGGACTGAAGCTTTCTTT
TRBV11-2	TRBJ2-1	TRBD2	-	CASSREASGPPWEQFF	TGTGCCAGCAGTCGAGAAGCTAGCGGGCCTCCTTGGGAGCAGTTCTTC
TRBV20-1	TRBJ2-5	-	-	CSASGDGQETQYF	TGCAGTGCTAGCGGGGACGGCCAGGAGACCCAGTACTTC
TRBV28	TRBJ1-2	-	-	CASRPVDPWRDGYTF	TGTGCCAGCAGGCCAGTAGATCCGTGGCGAGATGGCTACACCTTC
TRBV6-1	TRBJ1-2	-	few	CASIRESNYGYTF	TGTGCCAGCATCCGAGAGTCTAACTATGGCTACACCTTC
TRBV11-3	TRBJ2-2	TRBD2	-	CASSLAPFGGRANTGELFF	TGTGCCAGCAGCTTAGCACCCTTCGGCGGGAGGGCGAACACCGGGGAGCTGTTTTTT
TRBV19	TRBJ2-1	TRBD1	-	CASKGQGWNEQFF	TGTGCCAGTAAGGGACAGGGTTGGAATGAGCAGTTCTTC
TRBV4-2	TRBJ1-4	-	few	CASSQDRTGEKLFF	TGTGCCAGCAGCCAGGACCGGACCGGTGAAAAACTGTTTTTT
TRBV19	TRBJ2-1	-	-	CASTDPPYNEQFF	TGTGCCAGTACCGACCCCCCGTACAATGAGCAGTTCTTC
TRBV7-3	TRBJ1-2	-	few	CASSNSASSADRGVNYGYTF	TGTGCCAGCAGCAATTCCGCATCATCGGCAGACCGAGGGGTTAACTATGGCTACACCTTC
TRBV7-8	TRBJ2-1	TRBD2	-	CASSLIAGGRARRNEQFF	TGTGCCAGCAGCTTAATAGCGGGAGGGCGTGCTCGGAGGAATGAGCAGTTCTTC
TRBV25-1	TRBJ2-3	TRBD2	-	CASSEYGSGSTDTQYF	TGTGCCAGCAGTGAATACGGTAGCGGGAGCACAGATACGCAGTATTTT
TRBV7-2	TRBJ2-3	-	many	CASSLVGVERSRTDTQYF	TGTGCCAGCAGCTTAGTGGGCGTTGAGCGGTCCCGGACAGATACGCAGTATTTT
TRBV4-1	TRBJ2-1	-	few	CASSPSMGTGAYNEQFF	TGCGCCAGCAGCCCATCCATGGGGACGGGAGCATACAATGAGCAGTTCTTC
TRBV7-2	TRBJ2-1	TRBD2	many	CASSPGGPINEQFF	TGTGCCAGCAGCCCGGGAGGGCCTATTAATGAGCAGTTCTTC
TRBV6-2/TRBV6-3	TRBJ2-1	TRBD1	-	CASSVSGQGRNNEQFF	TGTGCCAGCAGTGTTTCGGGACAGGGTAGGAACAATGAGCAGTTCTTC
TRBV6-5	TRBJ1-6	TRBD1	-	CASSQRDSYNSPLHF	TGTGCCAGCAGTCAAAGGGACAGCTATAATTCACCCCTCCACTTT
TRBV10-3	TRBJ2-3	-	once	CAIMAGLGDTQYF	TGTGCCATCATGGCGGGATTGGGAGATACGCAGTATTTT
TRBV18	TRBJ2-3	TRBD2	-	CASSKTSGDTQYF	TGTGCCAGCTCAAAAACTAGCGGCGATACGCAGTATTTT
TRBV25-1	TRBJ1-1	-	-	CASRMDTEAFF	TGTGCCAGCAGGATGGACACCGAAGCTTTCTTT
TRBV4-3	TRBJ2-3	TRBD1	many	CASSQDYDRVDTQYF	TGCGCCAGCAGCCAAGATTATGACAGGGTGGATACGCAGTATTTT
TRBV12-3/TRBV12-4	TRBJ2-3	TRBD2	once	CASSPPRGTSGSTDTQYF	TGTGCCAGCAGTCCCCCCCGGGGGACTAGCGGTAGCACAGATACGCAGTATTTT
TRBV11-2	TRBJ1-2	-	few	CASSSRGSYGYTF	TGTGCCAGCAGCTCCAGGGGCAGCTATGGCTACACCTTC
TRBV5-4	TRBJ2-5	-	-	CASSFLLLDRETQYF	TGTGCCAGCAGCTTCCTCCTACTAGATCGGGAGACCCAGTACTTC
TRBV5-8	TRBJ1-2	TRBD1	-	CASSKRQGDGYTF	TGTGCCAGCAGCAAAAGACAGGGGGATGGCTACACCTTC
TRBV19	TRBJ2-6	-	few	CASSISSSGANVLTF	TGTGCCAGTAGTATCTCCAGCTCTGGGGCCAACGTCCTGACTTTC
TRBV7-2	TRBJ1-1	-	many	CASNYRTEAFF	TGTGCCAGCAACTACAGGACTGAAGCTTTCTTT